Listed below are T cell receptor beta chains from one sample, sequenced in a study of blood T cell repertoires in COVID-19. Clones were sequenced by immunoSEQ multiplex PCR, and TCRdb holds only the in-frame ones, with some missing. The sample consists of around 330,000 clones, approximately 88% of them appearing once. The sample consisted of PBMCs or T cells enriched from blood (not recorded which). The receptor set was obtained from a man in his sixties who had recovered from COVID-19. The CDR3 runs from the conserved cysteine through the conserved F or W. Fields, in order: J gene, V gene, clone size, D gene, CDR3 protein, CDR3 DNA. The D gene is left open where the match is weak. The size field is filled for only some rows; it gives once, few, many or a size class.

j_call: TRBJ2-1; v_call: TRBV3-1/TRBV3-2; clone_size: .; d_call: TRBD2; cdr3_aa: CASSILAGRYNEQFF; cdr3_nt: TGTGCCAGCAGCATACTAGCGGGGAGATACAATGAGCAGTTCTTC
j_call: TRBJ1-3; v_call: TRBV28; clone_size: .; d_call: .; cdr3_aa: CASTLSGNTIYF; cdr3_nt: TGTGCCAGCACCCTCTCTGGAAACACCATATATTTT
j_call: TRBJ1-1; v_call: TRBV3-1/TRBV3-2; clone_size: .; d_call: .; cdr3_aa: CASSRFRGNGMNTEAFF; cdr3_nt: TGTGCCAGCAGCCGCTTTAGGGGAAACGGTATGAACACTGAAGCTTTCTTT
j_call: TRBJ1-6; v_call: TRBV21-1; clone_size: few; d_call: .; cdr3_aa: CASSNGRSINSPLHF; cdr3_nt: TGTGCCAGCAGCAATGGGCGCAGCATTAATTCACCCCTCCACTTT
j_call: TRBJ2-7; v_call: TRBV3-1/TRBV3-2; clone_size: .; d_call: TRBD2; cdr3_aa: CASSQGLAGGLEQYF; cdr3_nt: TGTGCCAGCAGCCAAGGGCTAGCGGGAGGGTTAGAGCAGTACTTC
j_call: TRBJ2-1; v_call: TRBV5-1; clone_size: .; d_call: .; cdr3_aa: CASSETGSHNEQFF; cdr3_nt: TGCGCCAGCAGCGAAACAGGAAGTCACAATGAGCAGTTCTTC
j_call: TRBJ2-7; v_call: TRBV7-6; clone_size: .; d_call: TRBD2; cdr3_aa: CASSLSGRGSSYEQYF; cdr3_nt: TGTGCCAGCAGCTTATCTGGGCGGGGGAGCTCCTACGAGCAGTACTTC
j_call: TRBJ2-7; v_call: TRBV28; clone_size: .; d_call: TRBD1; cdr3_aa: CASTVIGGTGAQYEQYF; cdr3_nt: TGTGCCAGCACCGTTATTGGGGGGACAGGGGCGCAATACGAGCAGTACTTC
j_call: TRBJ2-1; v_call: TRBV7-2; clone_size: .; d_call: TRBD2; cdr3_aa: CASSLSSSGTYNEQFF; cdr3_nt: TGTGCCAGCAGCTTGTCCTCTAGCGGGACTTACAATGAGCAGTTCTTC
j_call: TRBJ1-4; v_call: TRBV5-1; clone_size: .; d_call: TRBD1; cdr3_aa: CASSPTGTENEKLFF; cdr3_nt: TGCGCCAGCAGCCCAACCGGGACAGAGAATGAAAAACTGTTTTTT
j_call: TRBJ1-2; v_call: TRBV4-1; clone_size: .; d_call: TRBD1; cdr3_aa: CASSPGQAPNYGYTF; cdr3_nt: TGCGCCAGCAGCCCTGGACAGGCGCCTAACTATGGCTACACCTTC
j_call: TRBJ2-4; v_call: TRBV5-1; clone_size: .; d_call: TRBD2; cdr3_aa: CASSPGGLAGGRENIQYF; cdr3_nt: TGCGCCAGCAGCCCGGGCGGACTAGCGGGAGGAAGGGAAAACATTCAGTACTTC
j_call: TRBJ2-5; v_call: TRBV27; clone_size: .; d_call: TRBD1; cdr3_aa: CASSLLQGNRETQYF; cdr3_nt: TGTGCCAGCAGTTTGCTACAGGGGAATCGAGAGACCCAGTACTTC
j_call: TRBJ1-4; v_call: TRBV5-4; clone_size: .; d_call: .; cdr3_aa: CASSSQGGGEKLFF; cdr3_nt: TGTGCCAGCAGCTCTCAGGGAGGCGGGGAAAAACTGTTTTTT
j_call: TRBJ1-6; v_call: TRBV28; clone_size: .; d_call: TRBD1; cdr3_aa: CASSPPDREQSPLHF; cdr3_nt: TGTGCCAGCAGTCCACCAGACAGGGAGCAATCACCCCTCCACTTT
j_call: TRBJ1-2; v_call: TRBV19; clone_size: .; d_call: TRBD1; cdr3_aa: CASRLETGGLYGYTF; cdr3_nt: TGTGCCAGTAGGCTCGAGACAGGGGGGCTCTATGGCTACACCTTC
j_call: TRBJ1-5; v_call: TRBV19; clone_size: .; d_call: .; cdr3_aa: CASSGGPGQPQHF; cdr3_nt: TGTGCCAGTAGCGGGGGGCCAGGGCAGCCCCAGCATTTT
j_call: TRBJ1-2; v_call: TRBV2; clone_size: .; d_call: .; cdr3_aa: CASMGVGGSGYTF; cdr3_nt: TGTGCCAGCATGGGGGTGGGAGGGTCCGGCTACACCTTC
j_call: TRBJ1-2; v_call: TRBV7-2; clone_size: .; d_call: TRBD1; cdr3_aa: CASSFPSGGQNYGYTF; cdr3_nt: TGTGCCAGCAGCTTTCCTTCAGGGGGGCAAAACTATGGCTACACCTTC
j_call: TRBJ1-4; v_call: TRBV28; clone_size: .; d_call: .; cdr3_aa: CASSPPGGLEEKLFF; cdr3_nt: TGTGCCAGCAGTCCCCCGGGGGGCTTGGAGGAAAAACTGTTTTTT
j_call: TRBJ1-4; v_call: TRBV4-3; clone_size: once; d_call: TRBD1; cdr3_aa: CASSQERQGARSYEKLFF; cdr3_nt: TGCGCCAGCAGCCAAGAACGACAGGGGGCCCGTTCTTATGAAAAACTGTTTTTT
j_call: TRBJ1-2; v_call: TRBV7-6; clone_size: .; d_call: .; cdr3_aa: CASSLNPGQLTRPSYGYTF; cdr3_nt: TGTGCCAGCAGCCTGAACCCGGGACAACTCACCAGGCCGAGCTATGGCTACACCTTC
j_call: TRBJ2-3; v_call: TRBV13; clone_size: .; d_call: TRBD2; cdr3_aa: CASSLWREGPTDTQYF; cdr3_nt: TGTGCCAGCAGCTTATGGCGGGAGGGCCCCACAGATACGCAGTATTTT
j_call: TRBJ2-2; v_call: TRBV19; clone_size: .; d_call: TRBD2; cdr3_aa: CASSIDKAGGPITGELFF; cdr3_nt: TGTGCCAGTAGTATAGATAAGGCGGGAGGGCCTATCACCGGGGAGCTGTTTTTT
j_call: TRBJ1-6; v_call: TRBV5-4; clone_size: .; d_call: TRBD1; cdr3_aa: CASSGTGERDSPLHF; cdr3_nt: TGTGCCAGCAGCGGTACAGGGGAAAGGGATTCACCCCTCCACTTT
j_call: TRBJ2-1; v_call: TRBV7-8; clone_size: .; d_call: TRBD1; cdr3_aa: CASSSPMGLDRASNEQFF; cdr3_nt: TGTGCCAGCAGCTCCCCTATGGGTTTGGACAGGGCCTCCAATGAGCAGTTCTTC
j_call: TRBJ2-7; v_call: TRBV6-1; clone_size: .; d_call: .; cdr3_aa: CASSEQGVSYEQYF; cdr3_nt: TGTGCCAGCAGTGAACAGGGTGTATCCTACGAGCAGTACTTC
j_call: TRBJ1-5; v_call: TRBV21-1; clone_size: once; d_call: .; cdr3_aa: CASSINYRDGNQPQHF; cdr3_nt: TGTGCCAGCAGCATCAATTACAGGGATGGCAATCAGCCCCAGCATTTT
j_call: TRBJ2-3; v_call: TRBV19; clone_size: .; d_call: .; cdr3_aa: CASSIFQGLTDTQYF; cdr3_nt: TGTGCCAGTAGTATATTCCAGGGACTCACAGATACGCAGTATTTT